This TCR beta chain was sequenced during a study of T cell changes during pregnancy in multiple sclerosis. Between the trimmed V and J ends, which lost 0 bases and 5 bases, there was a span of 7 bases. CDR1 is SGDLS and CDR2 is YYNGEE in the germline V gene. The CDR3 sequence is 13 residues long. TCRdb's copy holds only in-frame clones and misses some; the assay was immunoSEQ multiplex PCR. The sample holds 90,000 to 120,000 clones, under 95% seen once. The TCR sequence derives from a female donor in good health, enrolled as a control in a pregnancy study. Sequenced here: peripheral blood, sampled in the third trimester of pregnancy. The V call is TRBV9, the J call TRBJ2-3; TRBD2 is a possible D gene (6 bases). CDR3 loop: CASSVGGKDTQYF. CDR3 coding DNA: TGTGCCAGCAGCGTAGGCGGGAAAGATACGCAGTATTTT.